The clone carrying this T cell receptor beta chain occurred a few times. Its matching antigen is unknown. This sample is drawn from a study of OX40 agonist ivuxolimab in advanced cancers. Study context: Ivuxolimab, an antibody acting as an agonist of OX40 (CD134), was used to treat patients. Eligibility admitted prior anti-PD-1, anti-PD-L1 or anti-CTLA-4 therapy; about 40% had some. Patients received intravenous ivuxolimab every 2 weeks at 0.01 to 10 mg/kg. Notes on the study in general: CD4+ and CD8+ blood T cells expanded clonally by week 6 at 0.1 to 3.0 mg/kg.

The CDR3 extends over 15 amino acids. Germline V gene sequence: CDR1 SGHNT, CDR2 YENEEA. V was pared by 2 bases and J by 10 bases, with 15 bases between. Only in-frame clones appear in the TCRdb table, and some are missing; sequencing was by immunoSEQ multiplex PCR. The repertoire has roughly 50,000 clones, 87% of them found once; the top ten carry approximately 10%. The V call is TRBV11-3, the J call TRBJ1-6; D call uncertain. The receptor's source is an adult with an advanced solid tumor such as melanoma, head and neck, liver or kidney cancer. The source was CD4+ or CD8+ T cells sorted from blood, collected in a trial of the OX40 agonist ivuxolimab. In DNA form, the CDR3 reads TGTGCCAGCAGCTTAAACGGGGATGTAGGCTCACCCCTCCACTTT. This gives the protein CASSLNGDVGSPLHF.